Given below is one TCR beta chain in context. This clonotype was seen repeatedly, ten times or more. No antigen is known for it. The input lacks base qualities; no much larger clone sits a single base away. Ophthalmopathy patients had moderately to severely active disease, Clinical Activity Score of at least 3, NOSPECS grade of at least 4, and duration under 3 months. Patients with uncontrolled infections, other autoimmune diseases, pregnancy or lactation were excluded. Diagnoses were established on the basis of clinical symptoms, serum thyroxine and TRAb, thyroid ultrasound, and orbital computed tomography. Ficoll-Paque density gradient centrifugation was used to isolate PBMCs from under 11 ml of fresh peripheral blood. Total RNA was extracted with Trizol reagent, and quality was checked on an Agilent 2100 Bioanalyzer. This sample stems from a study of T cells in Graves' hyperthyroidism and ophthalmopathy (dated by TCRdb to between 2018 and 2021). Describing the broader study: Peripheral blood was sampled at the time of initial diagnosis, prior to any treatment. After sampling, hyperthyroidism patients received methimazole starting at 30 mg daily, and ophthalmopathy patients received high-dose intravenous methylprednisolone. The paper describes TCR Vbeta CDR3 sequencing of fewer than 150 peripheral blood samples, made up of under 50 ophthalmopathy patients, approximately 73 hyperthyroidism patients and 17 progressor patients. To identify TCR V-J signatures that set the groups apart, the researchers used a discovery cohort of more than 95 patients, made up of 43 with Graves' ophthalmopathy and 57 with stable Graves' hyperthyroidism. Thyroid tissue and blood T-cell repertoires from six Graves' hyperthyroidism patients were also compared in the study. Prospective prediction of ophthalmopathy was tested in an independent validation cohort of 18 to 20 hyperthyroidism patients and some 17 patients who later progressed to ophthalmopathy. The approximately 98 discovery patients were randomly divided into training and test sets at a 7:3 ratio.

General conclusions and limits of the study: A model built on a 13 V-J signature distinguished ophthalmopathy from stable hyperthyroidism, reaching about 88% sensitivity and about 81% specificity in cross-validation and 80%/75% in testing. In validation, the model predicted progression to ophthalmopathy a median of approximately 6.3 months before onset, with over 55% sensitivity and roughly 72% specificity. Most expanded thyroid clonotypes (frequency above 0.001) were also detected in blood, suggesting blood repertoires may reflect thyroid immune responses. Sample size was not statistically predetermined, and investigators were not blinded to group allocation.

TCR beta CDR3 regions were amplified from RNA transcripts. The TCR CDR3 was subjected to a first round of RT-PCR using the HTBI primer set and the Qiagen OneStep RT-PCR kit. A second multiplex PCR round built the libraries, followed by size selection and purification. Libraries were sequenced paired-end with 100 bp reads on an Illumina HiSeq2000. The study's own analysis went as follows. SOAPnuke was used to process the raw data, throwing out any read that contained adapters or uncalled bases, had a mean Phred below 15, or lacked an exact constant-primer or identifier match. High-quality paired reads were merged with COPE v1.2.5, and unique nucleotide sequences were defined as clonotypes. MiTCR v1.1 was used to align the clonotypes against IMGT TRBV, TRBD and TRBJ reference segments. Analysis was restricted to V-J combinations with a frequency above 0.0001, which covered about 99% of repertoires. A TCS score was defined as the ratio between F50 (clonal expansion) and ExV (chaos), using BLOSUM62-based TCRdist between CDR3 peptides within each V-J. Welch's t-statistics and random forest reduced around 550 V-J features to under 15, which were used in a naive Bayes classifier (R e1071). TCRdb itself trimmed the public reads at Q25 with fastp, ran MiXCR and retained productive beta chains. Under each unique CDR3 protein, matching rows form one entry showing the most common genes and DNA. TCRdb's processing, not the authors', yielded these V and J calls. The sample profile shows hundreds of thousands of distinct CDR3 sequences; roughly 13% of them were found once. The ten biggest clones cover around 28% of the sample.

The clonotype comes from a man aged 45-65 years with Graves' ophthalmopathy. The sequenced material came from blood.

CDR3 region: CATSDPDSSSYNEQFF. The sequenced DNA is TGTGCCACCAGTGATCCGGACAGCAGCTCCTACAATGAGCAGTTCTTC. The chain is made from TRBV24-1 and TRBJ2-1, with a tentative D gene TRBD1 over 6 matching bases. From the cysteine through the phenylalanine, the CDR3 covers 16 amino acids. CDR3 DNA is the only sequence kept; it has 48 bases, read in frame from the first base. Deletion took 3 bases off V and 0 bases off J, with a span of 11 bases between the germline ends. Taken from the germline V gene, the CDR1 and CDR2 loops are KGHDR and SFDVKD.